The TCR beta chain under discussion was sequenced for a study of shared clonotypes between healthy human individuals. Study findings and constraints: Naive subsets tended to show greater estimated richness than memory subsets. Several donors held about 5% of naive CD4 clonotypes in common.

Trimming took 3 bases from V and 5 from J; bases not matched to a gene: 2. The CDR3 totals 14 residues. Germline CDR1 and CDR2: MNHEY and SMNVEV (reference sequence). Sequenced by immunoSEQ multiplex PCR; TCRdb stores in-frame clones only, minus some. The profile shows around 980,000 clones, 70% to 80% of them singletons. As for this clone: Its antigen is still unknown.

Splitting the CD4+ cells yielded a CD45RA+ naive subset and a CD45RA-negative memory subset. The clonotype originates from a man between 18 and 29 years old in good health. Some clones in this sample may be carry-over from other donors' samples. The sample comprised memory CD4+ T cells from PBMCs. The subset here: CD45RA-negative fraction. The rearrangement uses TRBV27 and TRBJ2-2; the match to TRBD2 covers 8 bases. The CDR3 reads CASSFSGMTGELFF. Written as DNA, the CDR3 is TGTGCCAGCAGTTTTAGCGGGATGACCGGGGAGCTGTTTTTT.